The 23 T cell receptor beta chains below were found in one sample sequenced in a study of regulatory T cells in long-lasting Graves disease. Assembly of TCR beta libraries relied on iRepertoire HTBI primers together with Arm-PCR of CDR3 regions. MiXCR, applied by TCRdb to the multiplex PCR reads, yields one record per CDR3 protein. The repertoire includes more than 450,000 distinct CDR3 sequences, about a sixth of them detected once, and 9.5% to 15% sits in the top ten. Time point indicated: newly diagnosed GD, antithyroid drugs for less than 3 months. PBMC RNA was the source of the TCR library. This sample also appeared in a second study, on T cells in Graves' hyperthyroidism and ophthalmopathy.

This material consisted of peripheral blood mononuclear cells (PBMCs), taken at new diagnosis, from a patient treated with antithyroid drugs. These receptors came from a man in his forties or fifties with Graves disease.

This clonotype came up many times. The rearrangement links TRBV5-6 to TRBJ1-2; perhaps TRBD1 as D (6 bases). Looked up from germline, CDR1 is SGHDT and CDR2 is YYEEEE. The CDR3 consists of 16 residues. The ends were cut back, 2 bases at V and 4 bases at J, with 18 bases in the middle. CDR3: CASSLSGRGAFYGYTF. For the CDR3, the DNA is TGTGCCAGCAGCTTAAGTGGCAGGGGCGCCTTCTATGGCTACACCTTC.

This clonotype was recorded many times. The chain couples TRBV28 to TRBJ2-1; D not certain. V was shortened by 6 bases and J by 0 bases, with 15 bases between the two germline ends. CDR3 length: 16 amino acids. CDR1 and CDR2 (germline): MDHEN, SYDVKM. CDR3 sequence reads: CASSPLGRSSYNEQFF. CDR3 in DNA: TGTGCCAGCAGCCCCTTAGGGCGGAGCTCCTACAATGAGCAGTTCTTC.

There are many counts of this clonotype. The rearrangement links TRBV19 to TRBJ1-1; tentatively, D is TRBD1 (6 bases). The CDR3 runs 13 residues. The V gene lost 3 bases and the J gene lost 6 bases, with 11 bases spanning the gap. The V gene's germline CDR1 is LNHDA and CDR2 SQIVND (reference sequence). The CDR3 sequence: CASSMEAGAEAFF. The CDR3 coding sequence is TGTGCCAGTAGTATGGAGGCAGGGGCTGAAGCTTTCTTT.

This clonotype was observed many times. One end of the junction varies from germline; a read error may be responsible. The J gene is TRBJ2-7, the V gene TRBV20-1; 10 bases map to TRBD1. This CDR3 is built from 11 residues. Germline V CDR1 and CDR2: DFQATT, SNEGSKA (reference sequence). The CDR3 sequence: CSALSGGQGGF. Written as DNA, the CDR3 is TGCAGTGCTCTTAGTGGAGGACAGGGGGGCTTC.

This clonotype was seen at least ten times. The CDR3 sequence is CASSSGTSFYEQYF. The CDR3 bases are TGTGCCAGCAGCTCCGGGACTAGCTTCTACGAGCAGTACTTC. The chain employs TRBV7-8 and TRBJ2-7; TRBD2 aligns across 9 bases. V trimming: 4 bases; J trimming: 3 bases; junction bases outside the gene matches: 4. Germline V gene data show CDR1 as SGHVS and CDR2 as FQNEAQ. The CDR3 is 14 residues long.

In its sample, this clonotype was seen many times. The V call is TRBV10-3, the J call TRBJ2-3, with TRBD2 matching over 7 bases. This CDR3 contains 17 residues. The germline V gene has CDR1 ENHRY and CDR2 SYGVKD. V trimming: 0 bases; J trimming: 0 bases; junction bases outside the gene matches: 6. The CDR3 bases are TGTGCCATCAGTGAGTCGACGGCGGGAGTTAGCACAGATACGCAGTATTTT. It specifies CAISESTAGVSTDTQYF.

This clonotype was seen once. The junction differs from germline at one of its ends, possibly a read error. The genes are TRBV13 and TRBJ2-7; the match to TRBD1 covers 9 bases. This CDR3 contains 14 residues. CDR1 is PRHDT, CDR2 FYEKMQ, per germline (reference sequence). As DNA, the CDR3 is TGTGCCAACAGCCACGGACAGGGGTCCTACGAGCAGTACTTC. Translating it yields CANSHGQGSYEQYF.

Many counts were recorded for this clonotype. V gene TRBV2 combines with J gene TRBJ1-4, with D possibly matching TRBD1 (6 bases). The germline V and J ends were trimmed by 3 bases and 7 bases, with 12 bases remaining between them. CDR3 length: 14 amino acids. The germline gives CDR1 SNHLY, CDR2 FYNNEI. CDR3 in DNA: TGTGCCAGCAGTGATACAGGGAGACGTGAAAAACTGTTTTTT. Protein sequence: CASSDTGRREKLFF.

This clonotype was seen more than once but under ten times. This chain uses TRBV7-9 with TRBJ1-1; TRBD1 is a possible D gene (6 bases). Germline assignment: CDR1 SEHNR and CDR2 FQNEAQ (reference sequence). Deletions cut 5 bases from V and 0 bases from J, with 13 bases between. The CDR3 is 15 residues long. CDR3 sequence (DNA): TGTGCCAGCAGCCCTCGGGGGCGCATGAACACTGAAGCTTTCTTT. Translation gives CASSPRGRMNTEAFF.

In regard to this clonotype: This could be a read error, since a much larger clone is one nucleotide away. The chain carries TRBV20-1 and TRBJ2-7, with TRBD2 matching 12 bases. Germline trimming cut 1 base from V and 7 bases from J; bases unmatched to any gene: 8. Germline CDR1 is DFQATT and CDR2 is SNEGSKA (reference sequence). The CDR3 runs 15 residues. In nucleotides, the CDR3 is TGCAGTGCTAGAGGACTAGCGGGAGAATCCAATGAGCAGTACTTC. The encoded protein is CSARGLAGESNEQYF.

This clonotype has a handful of counts. The gene calls are TRBV19 and TRBJ2-1, with D possibly matching TRBD2 (6 bases). The V end lost 9 bases, the J end lost 7 bases, and 10 bases lay between the germline ends. The CDR3 totals 11 residues. Germline V gene lookup returns CDR1 LNHDA and CDR2 SQIVND (reference sequence). CDR3 protein: CASLAGNEQFF. CDR3 DNA: TGTGCCAGCCTGGCGGGAAATGAGCAGTTCTTC.

This sequence joins TRBV20-1 and TRBJ1-5; D remains unclear. The CDR3 length is 13 residues. Trimming stripped 6 bases from V and 3 bases from J, with 12 bases between. Germline assignment: CDR1 DFQATT and CDR2 SNEGSKA (reference sequence). In DNA form, the CDR3 reads TGCAGTGCCCAGACCGGGGACAATCAGCCCCAGCATTTT. Translation: CSAQTGDNQPQHF.

In this sample, this clonotype turned up many times. This sequence joins TRBV20-1 and TRBJ1-1; D might be TRBD1 (5 bases). The length of the CDR3 is 12 residues. V lost 7 bases to trimming and J lost 2 bases, with 11 bases between them. Germline V CDR1 and CDR2: DFQATT, SNEGSKA (reference sequence). The CDR3 sequence is CSGNGGNTEAFF. The CDR3 DNA follows: TGCAGTGGGAACGGGGGAAACACTGAAGCTTTCTTT.

The chain is built from TRBV15 and TRBJ2-2; perhaps TRBD2 as D (6 bases). This CDR3 is 14 amino acids long. Germline V lookup: CDR1 LNHNV, CDR2 YYDKDF (reference sequence). With 3 bases removed from V and 5 bases from J, the gap between germline ends came to 10 bases. The CDR3: CATSSVGGTGELFF. The CDR3 DNA follows: TGTGCCACCAGCAGCGTCGGAGGGACCGGGGAGCTGTTTTTT.

This chain connects TRBV12-3 or TRBV12-4 to TRBJ1-2; D ambiguous. The CDR3 totals 13 residues. Trimming took 4 bases from V and 2 from J, leaving 8 bases between them. This chain's CDR3 is CASSSAVNYGYTF. The CDR3 bases are TGTGCCAGCAGTTCAGCAGTCAACTATGGCTACACCTTC.

This clonotype came up many times. This chain joins TRBV3-1 and TRBJ2-7; possible D gene TRBD1, 5 bases. Germline V gene sequence: CDR1 LGHDT, CDR2 YNNKEL (reference sequence). Trimming cost V 0 bases and J 7 bases, with 13 bases left between them. The CDR3 contains 14 residues. This CDR3 reads CASSQDPAGREQYF. Written as DNA, the CDR3 is TGTGCCAGCAGCCAAGATCCGGCAGGGCGAGAGCAGTACTTC.

The chain has TRBV7-2 and TRBJ2-5; D is possibly TRBD2 (6 bases). The germline V and J ends were trimmed by 3 bases and 3 bases, with 11 bases remaining between them. CDR3 length equals 14 residues. Germline loops: CDR1 SGHTA, CDR2 FQGNSA. In nucleotides, the CDR3 is TGTGCCAGCAGCTTTGCGGGGTTAAAAGAGACCCAGTACTTC. Protein: CASSFAGLKETQYF.

Comments on this clonotype: A read error may be the cause here, since a much bigger clone is one base away. The V and J genes are TRBV10-2 and TRBJ2-5; 7 bases are shared with TRBD2. The CDR3 has 16 amino acids. J was trimmed by 2 bases and V by 1 base; bases with no gene match: 7. Germline V CDR1 and CDR2: WSHSY, SAAADI. Here the CDR3 reads CASSELAGPGQETQYF. CDR3 DNA sequence: TGCGCCAGCAGTGAGTTAGCGGGCCCAGGACAAGAGACCCAGTACTTC.

The rearrangement links TRBV9 to TRBJ1-2; D gene unclear. Germline V gene lookup returns CDR1 SGDLS and CDR2 YYNGEE. There are 13 residues in the CDR3. V lost 0 bases to trimming and J lost 8 bases, with 11 bases between them. The CDR3 spells CASSVASQEGYTF. The CDR3 coding sequence is TGTGCCAGCAGCGTAGCCTCCCAGGAAGGCTACACCTTC.

This clonotype occurred a few times. The chain combines TRBV28 with TRBJ1-5; D not certain. Germline values: CDR1 MDHEN, CDR2 SYDVKM. The CDR3 has 18 residues. Between the trimmed V and J ends, which lost 6 bases and 1 base, there was a span of 22 bases. CDR3 sequence: CASRPSLGMGVSNQPQHF. The CDR3 bases are TGTGCCAGCAGACCCTCACTGGGAATGGGAGTCAGCAATCAGCCCCAGCATTTT.

This clonotype appeared a few times. The CDR3 loop reads CASRPDSTDTQYF. The CDR3 nucleotides read TGTGCCAGCAGACCCGACAGCACAGATACGCAGTATTTT. The genes are TRBV6-2 or TRBV6-3 and TRBJ2-3; D gene ambiguous. Germline CDR1 MNHEY, CDR2 SVGEGT. V lost 6 bases to trimming and J lost 0 bases, with 7 bases between them. This CDR3 is built from 13 residues.

This clonotype has only a few counts. This chain's CDR3 is CASSLAGTSLYF. CDR3 DNA: TGCGCCAGCAGCTTGGCCGGGACTAGTCTGTATTTT. The rearrangement uses TRBV5-1 and TRBJ2-3, with 8 positions matching TRBD2. Germline CDR1 SGHRS, CDR2 YFSETQ. This CDR3 spans 12 amino acids. Trimming at V came to 0 bases and at J to 14 bases, leaving 5 bases not matched to a gene.

This clonotype occurred a few times. The chain recombines TRBV9 with TRBJ2-2, with 7 bases lining up with TRBD1. V lost 1 base, J lost 0 bases, and 3 bases stayed unmatched. The CDR3 is made up of 16 amino acids. Germline CDR1 is SGDLS and CDR2 is YYNGEE. CDR3 sequence (DNA): TGTGCCAGCAGCGTATATGACAGGGCGAACACCGGGGAGCTGTTTTTT. As protein: CASSVYDRANTGELFF.